This T cell receptor beta chain derives from a study of blood T cells in healthy people across ages. Study-wide points: Naive CD4+ cell counts and diversity both ran higher in long-lived than in aged donors.

The CDR3 runs to 15 residues. CDR1 is SGDLS and CDR2 is YYNGEE in the germline V gene. Unmatched junction bases numbered 8, after V lost 4 bases and J lost 2 bases. The sample holds a few counts of this clonotype. What it binds is not known. A J-beta primer mix and a sample-barcoded 5' primer were used in a second PCR of roughly 6 to 11 cycles. Each sample provided no less than 2.5 million CDR3-containing paired-end reads. TCRdb re-called the 5' RACE reads with MiXCR, one entry per CDR3 protein. This table holds some 1 million distinct CDR3 sequences, under 55% found once. The sample was blood. V usage is TRBV9 and J usage is TRBJ1-2; the match to TRBD1 covers 7 bases. This sequence originates from a woman in her fifties or sixties in good health. As DNA, the CDR3 is TGTGCCAGCAGCCCACAGGGGACGAGAAACTATGGCTACACCTTC. Amino acids: CASSPQGTRNYGYTF.